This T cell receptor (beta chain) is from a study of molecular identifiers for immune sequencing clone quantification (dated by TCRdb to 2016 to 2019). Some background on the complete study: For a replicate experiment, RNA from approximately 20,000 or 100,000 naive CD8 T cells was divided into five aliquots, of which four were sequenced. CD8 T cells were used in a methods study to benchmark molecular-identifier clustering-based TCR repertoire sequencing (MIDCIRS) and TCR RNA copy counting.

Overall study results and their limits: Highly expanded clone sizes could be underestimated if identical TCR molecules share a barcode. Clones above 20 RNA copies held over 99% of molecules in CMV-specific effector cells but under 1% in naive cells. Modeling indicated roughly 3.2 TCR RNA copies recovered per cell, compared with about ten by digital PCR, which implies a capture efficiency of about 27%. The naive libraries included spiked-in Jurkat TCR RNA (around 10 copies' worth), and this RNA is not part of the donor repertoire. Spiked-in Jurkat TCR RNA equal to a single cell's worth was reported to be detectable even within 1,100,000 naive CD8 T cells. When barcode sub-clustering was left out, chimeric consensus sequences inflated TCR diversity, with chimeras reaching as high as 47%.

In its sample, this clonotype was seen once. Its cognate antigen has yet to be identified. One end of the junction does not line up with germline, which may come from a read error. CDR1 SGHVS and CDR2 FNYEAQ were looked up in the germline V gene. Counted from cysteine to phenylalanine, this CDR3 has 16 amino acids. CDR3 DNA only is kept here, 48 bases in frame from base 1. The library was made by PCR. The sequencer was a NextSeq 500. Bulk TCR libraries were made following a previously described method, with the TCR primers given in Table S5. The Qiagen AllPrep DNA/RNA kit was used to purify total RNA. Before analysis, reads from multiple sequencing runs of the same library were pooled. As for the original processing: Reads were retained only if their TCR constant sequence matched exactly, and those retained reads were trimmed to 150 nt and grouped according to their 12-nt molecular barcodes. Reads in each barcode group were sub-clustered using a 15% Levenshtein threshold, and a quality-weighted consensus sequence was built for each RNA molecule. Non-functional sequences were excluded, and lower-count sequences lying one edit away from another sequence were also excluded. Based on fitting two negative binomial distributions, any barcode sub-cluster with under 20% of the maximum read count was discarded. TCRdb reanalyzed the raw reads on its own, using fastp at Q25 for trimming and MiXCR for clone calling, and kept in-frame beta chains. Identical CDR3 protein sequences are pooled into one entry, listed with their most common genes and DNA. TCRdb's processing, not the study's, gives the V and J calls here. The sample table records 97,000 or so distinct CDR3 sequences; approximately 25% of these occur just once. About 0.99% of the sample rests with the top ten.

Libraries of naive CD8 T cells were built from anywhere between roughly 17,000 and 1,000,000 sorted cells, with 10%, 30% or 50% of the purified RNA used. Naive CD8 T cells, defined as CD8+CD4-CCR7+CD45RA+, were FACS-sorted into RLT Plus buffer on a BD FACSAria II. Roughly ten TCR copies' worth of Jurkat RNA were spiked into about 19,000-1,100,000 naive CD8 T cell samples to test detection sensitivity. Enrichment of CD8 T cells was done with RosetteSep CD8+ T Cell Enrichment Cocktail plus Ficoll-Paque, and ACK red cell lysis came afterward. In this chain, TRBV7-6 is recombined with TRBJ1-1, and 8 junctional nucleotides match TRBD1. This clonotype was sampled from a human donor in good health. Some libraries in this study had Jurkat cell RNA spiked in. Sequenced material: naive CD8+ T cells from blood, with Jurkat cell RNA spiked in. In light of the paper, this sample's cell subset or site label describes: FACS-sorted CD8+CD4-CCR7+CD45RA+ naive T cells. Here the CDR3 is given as CASSSYQGAPNTEALF. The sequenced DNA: TGTGCCAGCAGCTCTTACCAGGGGGCCCCTAACACTGAAGCTCTCTTT.